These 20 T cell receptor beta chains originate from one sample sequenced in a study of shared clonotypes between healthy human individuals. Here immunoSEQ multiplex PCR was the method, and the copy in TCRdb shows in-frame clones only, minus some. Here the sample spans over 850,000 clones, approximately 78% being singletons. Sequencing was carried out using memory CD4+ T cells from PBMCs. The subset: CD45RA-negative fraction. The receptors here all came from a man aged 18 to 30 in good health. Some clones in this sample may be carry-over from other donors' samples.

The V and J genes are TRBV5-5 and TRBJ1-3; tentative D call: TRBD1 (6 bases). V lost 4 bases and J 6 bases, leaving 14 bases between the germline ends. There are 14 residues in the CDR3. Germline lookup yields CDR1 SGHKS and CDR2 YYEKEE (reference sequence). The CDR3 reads CASSPTGWENTIYF. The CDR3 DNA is TGTGCCAGCAGCCCCACAGGGTGGGAAAACACCATATATTTT.

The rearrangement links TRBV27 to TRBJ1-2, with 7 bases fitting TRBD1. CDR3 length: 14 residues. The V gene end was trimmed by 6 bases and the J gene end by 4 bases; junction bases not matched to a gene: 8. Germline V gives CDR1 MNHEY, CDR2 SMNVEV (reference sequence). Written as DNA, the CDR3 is TGTGCCAGCAGGCGACAGGGAGGTGGCTATGGCTACACCTTC. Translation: CASRRQGGGYGYTF.

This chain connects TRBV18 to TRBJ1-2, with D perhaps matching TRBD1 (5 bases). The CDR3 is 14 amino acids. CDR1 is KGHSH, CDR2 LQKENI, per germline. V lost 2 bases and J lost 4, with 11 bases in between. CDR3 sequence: CASSPSDSSYGYTF. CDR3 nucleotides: TGTGCCAGCTCACCATCCGACAGCAGCTATGGCTACACCTTC.

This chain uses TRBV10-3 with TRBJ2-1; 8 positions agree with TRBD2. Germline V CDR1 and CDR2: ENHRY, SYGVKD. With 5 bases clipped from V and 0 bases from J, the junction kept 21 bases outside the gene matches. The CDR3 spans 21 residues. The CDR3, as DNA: TGTGCCATCAGTTCTCCCGAGGGAGTAGCGGGGCAAGAAAGCTCCTACAATGAGCAGTTCTTC. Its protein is CAISSPEGVAGQESSYNEQFF.

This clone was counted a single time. DNA for the CDR3: TGTGCCAGCAGCGCCATGTTCGGGGAGCTGTTTTTT. Translation gives CASSAMFGELFF. The J gene is TRBJ2-2, the V gene TRBV28, with no clear D. Trimming removed 6 bases from V and 7 bases from J, with 9 bases in between. Germline CDR1 and CDR2: MDHEN and SYDVKM. The CDR3 is 12 residues long.

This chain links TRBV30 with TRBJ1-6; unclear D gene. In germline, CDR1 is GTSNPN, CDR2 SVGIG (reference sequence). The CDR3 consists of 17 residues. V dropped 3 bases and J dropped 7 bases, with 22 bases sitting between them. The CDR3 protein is CAWSNSASAHPNSPLHF. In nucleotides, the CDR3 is TGTGCCTGGAGCAACTCGGCCTCAGCTCACCCCAATTCACCCCTCCACTTT.

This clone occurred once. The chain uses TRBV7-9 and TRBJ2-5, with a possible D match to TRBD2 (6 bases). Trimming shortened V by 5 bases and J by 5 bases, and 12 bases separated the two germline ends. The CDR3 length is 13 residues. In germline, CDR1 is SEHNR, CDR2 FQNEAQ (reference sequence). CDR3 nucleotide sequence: TGTGCCAGCAGCGTGGGCCGGGGGGAGACCCAGTACTTC. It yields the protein CASSVGRGETQYF.

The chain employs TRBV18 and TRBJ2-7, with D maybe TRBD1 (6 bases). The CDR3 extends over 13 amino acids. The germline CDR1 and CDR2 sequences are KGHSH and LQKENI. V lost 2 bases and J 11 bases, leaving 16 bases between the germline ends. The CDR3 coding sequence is TGTGCCAGCTCACCAGGGACACGCGGGCTGGAGTACTTC. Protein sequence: CASSPGTRGLEYF.

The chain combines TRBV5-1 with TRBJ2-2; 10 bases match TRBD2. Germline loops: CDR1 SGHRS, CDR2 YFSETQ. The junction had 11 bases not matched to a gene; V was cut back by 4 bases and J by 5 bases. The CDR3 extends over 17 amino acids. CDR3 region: CASSHTTGLASTGELFF. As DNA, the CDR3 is TGCGCCAGCAGCCATACTACGGGACTAGCGTCAACCGGGGAGCTGTTTTTT.

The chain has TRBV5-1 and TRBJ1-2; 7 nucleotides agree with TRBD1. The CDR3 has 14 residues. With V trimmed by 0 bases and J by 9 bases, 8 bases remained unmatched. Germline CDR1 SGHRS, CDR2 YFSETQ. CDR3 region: CASSLEGGLWSYTF. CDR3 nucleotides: TGCGCCAGCAGCTTGGAAGGGGGCCTATGGAGCTACACCTTC.

CDR3 in DNA: TGTGCCAGCAGGGGACAGGGGGCGATCACCGGGGAGCTGTTTTTT. Translation gives CASRGQGAITGELFF. The V call is TRBV6-1, the J call TRBJ2-2; TRBD1 matches 12 bases. The CDR3 loop spans 15 amino acids. Losses at the gene ends were 6 bases for V and 4 bases for J; bases not matched to a gene: 3. From germline, CDR1 is MNHNS and CDR2 SASEGT.

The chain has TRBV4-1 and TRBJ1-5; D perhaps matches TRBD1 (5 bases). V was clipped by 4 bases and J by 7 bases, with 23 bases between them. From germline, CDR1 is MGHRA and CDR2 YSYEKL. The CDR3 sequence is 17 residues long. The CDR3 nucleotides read TGCGCCAGCAGCCCGATGGGCCTCCGAGGGGAAGGACAGCCCCAGCATTTT. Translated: CASSPMGLRGEGQPQHF.

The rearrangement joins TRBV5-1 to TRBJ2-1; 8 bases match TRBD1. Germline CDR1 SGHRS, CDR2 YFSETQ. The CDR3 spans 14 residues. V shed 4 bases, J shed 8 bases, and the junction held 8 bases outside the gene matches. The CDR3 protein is CASSGQGARDEQFF. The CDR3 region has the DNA TGCGCCAGCAGCGGGCAGGGGGCTCGCGATGAGCAGTTCTTC.

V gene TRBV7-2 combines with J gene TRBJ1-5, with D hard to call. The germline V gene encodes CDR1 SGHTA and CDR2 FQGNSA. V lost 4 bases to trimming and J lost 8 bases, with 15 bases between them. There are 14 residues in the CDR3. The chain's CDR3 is CASSSNRGKEPQHF. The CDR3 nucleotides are TGTGCCAGCAGCTCAAACAGAGGGAAAGAGCCCCAGCATTTT.

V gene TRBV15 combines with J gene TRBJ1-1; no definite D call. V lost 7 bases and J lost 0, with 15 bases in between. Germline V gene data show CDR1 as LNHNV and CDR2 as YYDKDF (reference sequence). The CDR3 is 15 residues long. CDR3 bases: TGTGCCACCAAGGTCACTACATCAATGAACACTGAAGCTTTCTTT. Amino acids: CATKVTTSMNTEAFF.

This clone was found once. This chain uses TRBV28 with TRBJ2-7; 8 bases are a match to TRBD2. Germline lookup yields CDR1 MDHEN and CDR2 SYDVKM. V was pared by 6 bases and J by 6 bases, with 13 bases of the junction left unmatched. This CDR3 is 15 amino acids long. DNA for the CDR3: TGTGCCAGCAGGCCTAGCGGGTCATCGGGGCTCGAGCAGTACTTC. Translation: CASRPSGSSGLEQYF.

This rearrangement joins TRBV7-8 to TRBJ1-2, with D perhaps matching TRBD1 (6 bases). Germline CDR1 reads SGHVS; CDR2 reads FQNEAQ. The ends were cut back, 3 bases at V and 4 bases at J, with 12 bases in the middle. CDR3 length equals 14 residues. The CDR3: CASSFAGTLYGYTF. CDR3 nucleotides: TGTGCCAGCAGCTTCGCTGGGACACTCTATGGCTACACCTTC.

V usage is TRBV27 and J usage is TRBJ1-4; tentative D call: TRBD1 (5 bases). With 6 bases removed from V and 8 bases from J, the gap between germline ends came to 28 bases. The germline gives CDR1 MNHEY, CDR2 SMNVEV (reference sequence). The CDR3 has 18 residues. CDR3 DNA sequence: TGTGCCAGCAGCAGACGGGAGGGGTTTCGGCGGGTTGAAGAAAAACTGTTTTTT. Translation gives CASSRREGFRRVEEKLFF. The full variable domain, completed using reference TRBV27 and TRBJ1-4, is EAQVTQNPRYLITVTGKKLTVTCSQNMNHEYMSWYRQDPGLGLRQIYYSMNVEVTDKGDVPEGYKVSRKEKRNFPLILESPSPNQTSLYFCASSRREGFRRVEEKLFFGSGTQLSVL.

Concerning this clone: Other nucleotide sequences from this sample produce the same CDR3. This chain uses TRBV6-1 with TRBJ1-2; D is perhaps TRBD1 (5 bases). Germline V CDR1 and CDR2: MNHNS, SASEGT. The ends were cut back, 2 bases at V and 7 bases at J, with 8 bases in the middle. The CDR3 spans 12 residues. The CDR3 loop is CASSEWGGGYTF. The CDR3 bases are TGTGCCAGCAGTGAATGGGGGGGTGGCTACACCTTC.

CDR3: CASSYSRAANEKLFF. The CDR3 nucleotides are TGTGCCAGCAGTTACTCGCGGGCAGCTAATGAAAAACTGTTTTTT. J is TRBJ1-4 and V is TRBV6-5; D uncertain. Germline-derived CDR1 and CDR2 are MNHEY and SVGAGI. Trimming left V 0 bases short and J 3 bases short, with 8 bases between. This CDR3 region has 15 residues.